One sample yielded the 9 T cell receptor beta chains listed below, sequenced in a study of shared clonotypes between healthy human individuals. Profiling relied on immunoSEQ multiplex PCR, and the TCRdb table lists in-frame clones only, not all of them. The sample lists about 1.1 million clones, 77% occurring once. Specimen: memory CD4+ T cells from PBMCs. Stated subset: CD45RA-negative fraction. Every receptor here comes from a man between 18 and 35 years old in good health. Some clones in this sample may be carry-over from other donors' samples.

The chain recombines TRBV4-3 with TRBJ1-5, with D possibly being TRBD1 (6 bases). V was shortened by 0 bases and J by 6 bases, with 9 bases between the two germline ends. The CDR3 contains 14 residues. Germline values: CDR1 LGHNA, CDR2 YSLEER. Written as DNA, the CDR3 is TGCGCCAGCAGCCAAGACGGGGGGCTTCAGCCCCAGCATTTT. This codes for CASSQDGGLQPQHF.

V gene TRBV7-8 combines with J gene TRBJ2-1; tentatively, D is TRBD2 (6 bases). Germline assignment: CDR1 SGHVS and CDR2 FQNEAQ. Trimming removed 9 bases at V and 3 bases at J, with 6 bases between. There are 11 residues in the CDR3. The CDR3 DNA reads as TGTGCCAGTAGCGGCTACAATGAGCAGTTCTTC. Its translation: CASSGYNEQFF.

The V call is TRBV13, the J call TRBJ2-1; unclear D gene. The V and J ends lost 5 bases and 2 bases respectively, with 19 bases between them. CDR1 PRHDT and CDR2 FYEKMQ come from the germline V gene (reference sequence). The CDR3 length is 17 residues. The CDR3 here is CASSPPWNRGTYNEQFF. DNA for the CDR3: TGTGCCAGCAGCCCCCCCTGGAATCGTGGGACCTACAATGAGCAGTTCTTC.

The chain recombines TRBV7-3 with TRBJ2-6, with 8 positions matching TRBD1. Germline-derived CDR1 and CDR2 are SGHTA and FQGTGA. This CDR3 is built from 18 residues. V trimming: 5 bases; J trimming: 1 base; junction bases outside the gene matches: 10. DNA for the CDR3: TGTGCCAGCAGCCCAACGCAGGGGGCTGCGTCTGGGGCCAACGTCCTGACTTTC. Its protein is CASSPTQGAASGANVLTF.

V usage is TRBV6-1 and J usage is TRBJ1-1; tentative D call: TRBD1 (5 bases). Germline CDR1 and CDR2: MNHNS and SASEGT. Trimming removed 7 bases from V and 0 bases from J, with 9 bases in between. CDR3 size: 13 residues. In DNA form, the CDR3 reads TGTGCCAGCAATAGGACAATGAACACTGAAGCTTTCTTT. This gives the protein CASNRTMNTEAFF.

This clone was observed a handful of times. CDR3 residues: CASSQDIYSGYEQYF. The CDR3 bases are TGCGCCAGCAGCCAAGATATTTATTCGGGCTACGAGCAGTACTTC. The rearrangement joins TRBV4-3 to TRBJ2-7; no reliable D call. CDR1 is LGHNA and CDR2 is YSLEER in the germline V gene. This CDR3 has 15 residues. V shed 0 bases and J shed 3 bases, with 12 bases lying between them.

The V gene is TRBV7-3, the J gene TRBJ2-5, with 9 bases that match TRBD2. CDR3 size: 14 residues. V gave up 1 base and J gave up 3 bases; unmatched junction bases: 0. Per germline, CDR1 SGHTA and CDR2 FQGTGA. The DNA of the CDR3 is TGTGCCAGCAGCTTAATAGCGGGGGAAGAGACCCAGTACTTC. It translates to CASSLIAGEETQYF.

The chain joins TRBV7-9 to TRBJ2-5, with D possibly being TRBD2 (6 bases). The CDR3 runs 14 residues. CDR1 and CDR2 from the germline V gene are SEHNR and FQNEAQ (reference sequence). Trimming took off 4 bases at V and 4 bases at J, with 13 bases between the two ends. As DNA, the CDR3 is TGTGCCAGCAGCTCCCTCCGGGACTCAGAGACCCAGTACTTC. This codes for CASSSLRDSETQYF.

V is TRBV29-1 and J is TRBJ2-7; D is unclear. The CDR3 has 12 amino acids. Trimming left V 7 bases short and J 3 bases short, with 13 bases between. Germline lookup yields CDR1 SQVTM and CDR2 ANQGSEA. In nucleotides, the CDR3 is TGCAGCGCTGGATCCGGGCTCTACGAGCAGTACTTC. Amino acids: CSAGSGLYEQYF.